One sample yielded the 7 T cell receptor beta chains listed below, sequenced in a study of blood T cell repertoires in COVID-19 (dated by TCRdb to 2019 to 2021). To prepare the library, the immunoSEQ multiplex PCR assay was applied. TCRdb took this table from immuneACCESS and kept in-frame rearrangements with V and J called. Such tables lack part of the clones; where checked against another copy, unresolved V genes explain under half of the gap, and the rest is unexplained. This sample is represented by around 21,000 clones; more than 70% of them were singletons. The ten largest clones capture 3.2% of the sample. The source material was peripheral blood. The receptors were sampled from a man in his forties with acute or convalescent COVID-19.

This rearrangement joins TRBV30 to TRBJ1-5; D is ambiguous. Germline V gene data show CDR1 as GTSNPN and CDR2 as SVGIG (reference sequence). This CDR3 comprises 14 residues. Trimming took 1 base from V and 1 from J, leaving 8 bases between them. CDR3 region: CAWSGQISNQPQHF. Written as DNA, the CDR3 is TGTGCCTGGAGTGGTCAGATCAGCAATCAGCCCCAGCATTTT.

This clone was seen only once. The rearrangement uses TRBV7-2 and TRBJ2-7, with TRBD2 matching 9 bases. The V gene's germline CDR1 is SGHTA and CDR2 FQGNSA. This CDR3 region has 14 residues. Trimming took 5 bases from V and 7 from J; bases not matched to a gene: 9. CDR3 loop: CASSTSGGRGEQYF. The DNA for the CDR3 is TGTGCCAGCAGCACCTCGGGCGGGAGGGGGGAGCAGTACTTC.

The chain links TRBV4-2 to TRBJ2-6; unclear D gene. The V gene's germline CDR1 is LGHNA and CDR2 YNFKEQ. V shed 0 bases and J shed 1 base, with 10 bases lying between them. The CDR3 runs to 17 residues. CDR3 in DNA: TGTGCCAGCAGCCAAGATGGTACGAGGTCTGGGGCCAACGTCCTGACTTTC. Protein sequence: CASSQDGTRSGANVLTF.

The chain couples TRBV6-5 to TRBJ2-5; D gene uncertain. Trimming left V 6 bases short and J 4 bases short, with 18 bases between. The germline V gene encodes CDR1 MNHEY and CDR2 SVGAGI. CDR3 length equals 15 residues. DNA of the CDR3: TGTGCCAGCAGAGCAACGCGAGTCCCCTCAGAGACCCAGTACTTC. It translates to CASRATRVPSETQYF.

This chain joins TRBV6-5 and TRBJ1-1; 7 positions match TRBD1. This CDR3 region has 13 residues. J gave up 0 bases and V 7 bases, and 2 bases lay outside the gene matches. CDR1 and CDR2 (germline): MNHEY, SVGAGI. The CDR3 protein is CASTGTVNTEAFF. CDR3 DNA sequence: TGTGCCAGCACAGGGACAGTGAACACTGAAGCTTTCTTT.

V and J are TRBV6-1 and TRBJ1-1; TRBD1 matches 7 bases. V trimming: 3 bases; J trimming: 11 bases; junction bases outside the gene matches: 9. Germline V gene data show CDR1 as MNHNS and CDR2 as SASEGT. The CDR3 sequence is 13 residues long. CDR3: CASSEGQSRGAFF. The CDR3, as DNA: TGTGCCAGCAGTGAGGGACAGAGCCGGGGGGCTTTCTTT.

The rearrangement links TRBV6-5 to TRBJ2-7; the match to TRBD2 covers 10 bases. V lost 2 bases and J lost 9; bases outside the gene matches: 4. Germline CDR1 is MNHEY and CDR2 is SVGAGI. The CDR3 length is 13 residues. CDR3 residues: CASSYRLAGGQYF. The CDR3 DNA reads as TGTGCCAGCAGTTACAGACTAGCGGGCGGGCAGTACTTC.